These 2 T cell receptor beta chains were sequenced from one sample in a study of T-cell reconstitution after alpha-beta-depleted transplantation in children. For TCRbeta, the library was prepared with unique molecular identifiers. TCRdb re-called the PCR reads with MiXCR, one entry per CDR3 protein. The sample has about 400,000 distinct CDR3 sequences; around 15% are singletons. The sample in question was PBMCs, mostly from graft donor cells, obtained 360 days after TCRalphabeta/CD19-depleted stem cell transplant. The source of these receptors is a boy in the first two years of life who had a stem cell transplant for Wiskott-Aldrich syndrome, so the T cells may come from the graft donor.

The V call is TRBV28, the J call TRBJ1-5, with D perhaps TRBD1 (5 bases). The V and J ends lost 3 bases and 1 base respectively, with 16 bases between them. The CDR3 has 17 amino acids. Germline CDR1 MDHEN, CDR2 SYDVKM. This chain's CDR3 is CASSLAGPPLSNQPQHF. CDR3 DNA: TGTGCCAGCAGTTTGGCGGGACCCCCGCTAAGCAATCAGCCCCAGCATTTT. The full variable domain, completed using reference TRBV28 and TRBJ1-5, is DVKVTQSSRYLVKRTGEKVFLECVQDMDHENMFWYRQDPGLGLRLIYFSYDVKMKEKGDIPEGYSVSREKKERFSLILESASTNQTSMYLCASSLAGPPLSNQPQHFGDGTRLSIL.

The V call is TRBV3-1, the J call TRBJ1-1, with D possibly matching TRBD1 (5 bases). CDR1 is LGHDT, CDR2 YNNKEL, per germline (reference sequence). Trimming stripped 0 bases from V and 4 bases from J, with 15 bases between. This CDR3 is 16 amino acids long. CDR3 in amino acids: CASSQEAWVRGTEAFF. Written as DNA, the CDR3 is TGTGCCAGCAGCCAAGAAGCGTGGGTAAGGGGCACTGAAGCTTTCTTT.